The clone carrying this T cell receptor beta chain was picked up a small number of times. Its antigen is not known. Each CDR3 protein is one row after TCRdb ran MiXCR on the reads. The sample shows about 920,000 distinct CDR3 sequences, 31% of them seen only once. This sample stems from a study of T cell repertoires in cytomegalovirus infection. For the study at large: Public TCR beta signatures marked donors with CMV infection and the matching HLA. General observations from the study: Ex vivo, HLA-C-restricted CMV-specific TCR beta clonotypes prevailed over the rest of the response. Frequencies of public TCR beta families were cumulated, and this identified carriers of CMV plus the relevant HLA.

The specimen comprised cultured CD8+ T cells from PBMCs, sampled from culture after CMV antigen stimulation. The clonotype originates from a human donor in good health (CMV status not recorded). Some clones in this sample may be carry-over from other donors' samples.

CDR3 in DNA: TGCAGTGCTAGTGAGGGCGGTTCGACAAAGGATGAGCAGTTCTTC. It is translated as CSASEGGSTKDEQFF. The genes are TRBV20-1 and TRBJ2-1; the D gene is possibly TRBD2 (5 bases). Trimming removed 3 bases at V and 8 bases at J, with 20 bases between. CDR1 is DFQATT and CDR2 is SNEGSKA in the germline V gene (reference sequence). The CDR3 extends over 15 amino acids.